This T cell receptor beta chain emerged from a study of T cells in Graves' hyperthyroidism and ophthalmopathy. Patients were excluded for uncontrolled infection, other autoimmune disease, pregnancy or lactation. Together with thyroid ultrasound, orbital computed tomography, serum thyroxine and TRAb, clinical symptoms were used for diagnoses. The source of the PBMCs was over 8.5 ml of fresh peripheral blood. V shed 0 bases, J shed 2 bases, and the junction held 3 bases outside the gene matches. Germline CDR1 reads SGHRS; CDR2 reads YFSETQ. This CDR3 is 16 amino acids long. TCR beta CDR3 sequences were amplified from RNA transcripts. HTBI primers were used for first-round RT-PCR of the TCR CDR3. TCRdb fed the multiplex PCR reads into MiXCR, producing one record per CDR3 protein. This table has about 740,000 distinct CDR3 sequences, approximately 15% appearing once. This clonotype came up many times.

Sequenced sample: blood. This chain connects TRBV5-1 to TRBJ2-1, with 9 bases lining up with TRBD1. The receptor was isolated from a woman aged 18-29 years with Graves' hyperthyroidism. The CDR3 DNA is TGCGCCAGCAGCTTGGAGGGACAGGGAACCTACAATGAGCAGTTCTTC. This gives the protein CASSLEGQGTYNEQFF.